A single sample is the source of the 23 T cell receptor beta chains below, sequenced in a study of T cells in localized non-small cell lung cancer (dated by TCRdb to the early 2020s). The library was built by means of the immunoSEQ multiplex PCR assay. Not all clones reach the TCRdb copy of this immuneACCESS table, which keeps in-frame sequences only. Checked studies attribute under half of the gap to unresolved V genes and leave the rest unexplained. The sample table shows over 45,000 clones, and 80% to 90% are seen once. About 20% of the sample comes from the top ten. The source material was peripheral blood, sampled before any cancer treatment. The receptor source for this set is a man aged 40-75 years with stage I squamous cell lung carcinoma.

This clone appeared once. The chain combines TRBV4-2 with TRBJ1-5; D not certain. The CDR3 is 15 residues long. The germline V and J ends were trimmed by 0 bases and 1 base, with 7 bases remaining between them. Germline CDR1 LGHNA, CDR2 YNFKEQ. The CDR3 loop is CASSQEGNSNQPQHF. The CDR3 DNA reads TGTGCCAGCAGCCAAGAGGGAAACAGCAATCAGCCCCAGCATTTT.

This chain joins TRBV7-6 and TRBJ1-1; D may be TRBD1 (5 bases). From germline, CDR1 is SGHVS and CDR2 FNYEAQ. V lost 9 bases, J lost 1 base, and 12 bases lay in between. The CDR3 extends over 13 amino acids. CDR3: CARSRASNTEAFF. The CDR3 coding sequence is TGTGCCAGGAGCAGGGCCTCGAACACTGAAGCTTTCTTT.

The rearrangement joins TRBV30 to TRBJ2-3; tentatively, D is TRBD2 (7 bases). CDR1 and CDR2 from the germline V gene are GTSNPN and SVGIG (reference sequence). V lost 1 base and J 3 bases, leaving 29 bases between the germline ends. CDR3 size: 20 residues. CDR3 in amino acids: CAWSAKVRGKAGLGTDTQYF. CDR3 nucleotide sequence: TGTGCCTGGAGTGCTAAGGTCAGGGGCAAAGCGGGACTCGGGACAGATACGCAGTATTTT.

The genes are TRBV28 and TRBJ2-3, with D hard to call. The CDR3 is 16 residues long. CDR1 is MDHEN, CDR2 SYDVKM, per germline. V was trimmed by 5 bases and J by 7 bases, leaving 22 bases between them. CDR3 nucleotide sequence: TGTGCCAGCAGTCCCTCCCCCAGGTCGCCAGACAATACGCAGTATTTT. Amino acids: CASSPSPRSPDNTQYF.

This rearrangement joins TRBV6-5 to TRBJ2-1; TRBD1 is a possible D gene (5 bases). CDR1 is MNHEY, CDR2 SVGAGI, per germline. V shed 7 bases and J shed 4 bases, with 8 bases lying between them. This CDR3 is 12 amino acids long. CDR3: CASTDRYNEQFF. In nucleotides, the CDR3 is TGTGCCAGCACCGACAGATACAATGAGCAGTTCTTC.

This chain uses TRBV4-1 with TRBJ2-3; D remains unclear. Germline CDR1 and CDR2: MGHRA and YSYEKL. The V gene lost 1 base and the J gene lost 5 bases, with 10 bases spanning the gap. The CDR3 is 14 amino acids. The CDR3 coding sequence is TGCGCCAGCAGCCAAGGGGCCTGGGGAGATACGCAGTATTTT. Amino acid sequence: CASSQGAWGDTQYF.

This chain uses TRBV7-3 with TRBJ2-1, with D uncertain. CDR1 is SGHTA, CDR2 FQGTGA, per germline. V shed 5 bases and J shed 6 bases, with 8 bases lying between them. The CDR3 sequence is 12 residues long. CDR3 DNA: TGTGCCAGCAGCGAAGCTAGCAATGAGCAGTTCTTC. The encoded protein is CASSEASNEQFF.

The genes are TRBV7-9 and TRBJ1-5; D call uncertain. The CDR3 length is 15 residues. Per the germline V gene, CDR1 is SEHNR and CDR2 is FQNEAQ (reference sequence). The germline V and J ends were trimmed by 5 bases and 5 bases, with 16 bases remaining between them. The CDR3 DNA follows: TGTGCCAGCAGCCCGGGAGGTAGCATGTATCAGCCCCAGCATTTT. This translates into CASSPGGSMYQPQHF.

The chain combines TRBV2 with TRBJ2-5, with D tentatively TRBD2 (5 bases). Trimming shortened V by 7 bases and J by 5 bases, and 11 bases separated the two germline ends. The CDR3 sequence is 12 residues long. Germline V gene lookup returns CDR1 SNHLY and CDR2 FYNNEI. CDR3 nucleotides: TGTGCCAGCACTGAGGGCCCTGAGACCCAGTACTTC. This encodes CASTEGPETQYF.

Only one count was recorded for this clone. This chain uses TRBV25-1 with TRBJ2-2; 9 nucleotides agree with TRBD1. There are 15 residues in the CDR3. Germline V gene data show CDR1 as MGHDK and CDR2 as SYGVNS. Trimming at V came to 8 bases and at J to 6 bases, leaving 10 bases not matched to a gene. The CDR3 DNA sequence: TGTGCCAGCGGGGGACAGGGAGGAAGGGCCGGGGAGCTGTTTTTT. Its translation: CASGGQGGRAGELFF. Full variable domain (remainder filled in from reference TRBV25-1 and TRBJ2-2): EADIYQTPRYLVIGTGKKITLECSQTMGHDKMYWYQQDPGMELHLIHYSYGVNSTEKGDLSSESTVSRIRTEHFPLTLESARPSHTSQYLCASGGQGGRAGELFFGEGSRLTVL.

The rearrangement uses TRBV7-9 and TRBJ1-1; D is undetermined. V lost 2 bases, J lost 3 bases, and 10 bases lay in between. Germline assignment: CDR1 SEHNR and CDR2 FQNEAQ (reference sequence). The CDR3 contains 14 residues. The CDR3 DNA reads as TGTGCCAGCAGCTTACAAACCGTATACACTGAAGCTTTCTTT. This translates into CASSLQTVYTEAFF.

The count of this clone is one. The chain is built from TRBV29-1 and TRBJ2-7, with 10 nucleotides matching TRBD2. V gave up 1 base and J gave up 5 bases; unmatched junction bases: 8. CDR3 length equals 15 residues. Looked up from germline, CDR1 is SQVTM and CDR2 is ANQGSEA. The CDR3 loop is CSVEVGLAADDEQYF. The DNA for the CDR3 is TGCAGCGTTGAAGTTGGACTAGCGGCAGACGACGAGCAGTACTTC.

The chain employs TRBV6-4 and TRBJ2-3, with 12 bases fitting TRBD2. Germline CDR1 and CDR2: MRHNA and SNTAGT. Trimming took 5 bases from V and 14 from J; bases not matched to a gene: 11. The CDR3 extends over 14 amino acids. The CDR3 bases are TGTGCCAGCAGTCCCCAGACTAGCGGGAGCTTCATGTATTTT. Translating it yields CASSPQTSGSFMYF.

The rearrangement uses TRBV7-3 and TRBJ1-5; D might be TRBD1 (6 bases). The CDR3 extends over 17 amino acids. Germline assignment: CDR1 SGHTA and CDR2 FQGTGA. Trimming left V 0 bases short and J 8 bases short, with 20 bases between. The CDR3 loop reads CASSLTGKGGPREPQHF. DNA of the CDR3: TGTGCCAGCAGCTTAACGGGTAAGGGGGGCCCCCGGGAGCCCCAGCATTTT.

This clone was detected once. Germline and junction disagree at one end, which may indicate a read error. The rearrangement links TRBV2 to TRBJ1-2; D call uncertain. The CDR3 consists of 15 residues. Germline V gene sequence: CDR1 SNHLY, CDR2 FYNNEI. The CDR3: CASRARAGSNYDYTF. In nucleotides, the CDR3 is TGTGCCAGCAGGGCTCGGGCAGGCTCTAACTATGACTACACCTTC.

This sequence joins TRBV4-1 and TRBJ1-6; 7 nucleotides line up with TRBD1. Germline CDR1 and CDR2: MGHRA and YSYEKL. The V gene end was trimmed by 0 bases and the J gene end by 7 bases; junction bases not matched to a gene: 6. The CDR3 has 16 residues. The CDR3 region is CASSQDGTAGNSPLHF. The CDR3 nucleotides read TGCGCCAGCAGCCAAGATGGGACAGCGGGCAATTCACCCCTCCACTTT.

This clone occurred once. The J gene is TRBJ1-2, the V gene TRBV20-1; D not certain. This CDR3 contains 11 residues. In germline, CDR1 is DFQATT, CDR2 SNEGSKA (reference sequence). The V end lost 5 bases, the J end lost 8 bases, and 12 bases lay between the germline ends. The CDR3 spells CSAFSPDGYTF. Here the CDR3 DNA reads TGCAGTGCTTTCAGTCCTGACGGCTACACCTTC.

This clone was observed a few times. V is TRBV4-1 and J is TRBJ2-5; D is unresolved. V lost 1 base and J lost 5, with 11 bases in between. Germline assignment: CDR1 MGHRA and CDR2 YSYEKL. The CDR3 covers 14 residues. In nucleotides, the CDR3 is TGCGCCAGCAGCCAAGGGCAGGCCCAGGAGACCCAGTACTTC. Protein sequence: CASSQGQAQETQYF.

The chain carries TRBV6-1 and TRBJ2-3; 7 nucleotides agree with TRBD2. V lost 2 bases and J lost 5; bases outside the gene matches: 13. Germline values: CDR1 MNHNS, CDR2 SASEGT. This CDR3 has 17 amino acids. CDR3 nucleotides: TGTGCCAGCAGTGAAAGGGCGGGAGATCGTTCTAGAGATACGCAGTATTTT. Protein product: CASSERAGDRSRDTQYF.

The rearrangement joins TRBV6-5 to TRBJ1-5; D not certain. The CDR3 extends over 16 amino acids. CDR1 MNHEY and CDR2 SVGAGI come from the germline V gene. Deletions cut 4 bases from V and 0 bases from J, with 13 bases between. CDR3 region: CASSLHRGYSNQPQHF. The CDR3 DNA reads as TGTGCCAGCAGTTTGCACCGGGGTTATAGCAATCAGCCCCAGCATTTT.

The rearrangement joins TRBV27 to TRBJ2-3; D is unresolved. Germline lookup yields CDR1 MNHEY and CDR2 SMNVEV (reference sequence). Trimming took off 6 bases at V and 2 bases at J, with 3 bases between the two ends. The CDR3 contains 11 residues. The CDR3 nucleotides read TGTGCCAGCAGGTCCACAGATACGCAGTATTTT. It encodes CASRSTDTQYF.

V usage is TRBV20-1 and J usage is TRBJ1-2; D gene uncertain. The CDR3 has 11 residues. Trimming removed 1 base at V and 13 bases at J, with 13 bases between. The germline gives CDR1 DFQATT, CDR2 SNEGSKA (reference sequence). CDR3 region: CSARGGSTSTF. The CDR3 DNA reads as TGCAGTGCTAGAGGCGGGTCGACTAGCACCTTC.

The genes are TRBV7-8 and TRBJ2-1; a weak D match, TRBD1 (5 bases). Germline CDR1 is SGHVS and CDR2 is FQNEAQ. The CDR3 totals 16 residues. V was pared by 2 bases and J by 0 bases, with 11 bases between. This CDR3 reads CASSLSRQRSYNEQFF. In DNA form, the CDR3 reads TGTGCCAGCAGCTTAAGCAGACAGCGCTCCTACAATGAGCAGTTCTTC.